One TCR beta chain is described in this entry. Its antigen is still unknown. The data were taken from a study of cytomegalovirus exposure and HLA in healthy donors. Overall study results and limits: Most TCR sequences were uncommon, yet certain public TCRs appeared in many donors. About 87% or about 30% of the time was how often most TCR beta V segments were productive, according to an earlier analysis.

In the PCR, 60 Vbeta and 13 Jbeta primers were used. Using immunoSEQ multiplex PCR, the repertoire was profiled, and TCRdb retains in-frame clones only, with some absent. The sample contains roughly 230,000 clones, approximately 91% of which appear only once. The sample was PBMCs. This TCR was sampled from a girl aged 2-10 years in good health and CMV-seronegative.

The CDR3, as DNA: TGTGCCAGCAAGAGCGGGGAATACTACAATGAGCAGTTCTTC. This translates into CASKSGEYYNEQFF. This chain connects TRBV28 to TRBJ2-1, with 7 bases matching TRBD2. V shed 7 bases and J 3 bases; nucleotides not matched to a gene: 6. Looked up from germline, CDR1 is MDHEN and CDR2 is SYDVKM. This CDR3 has 14 residues.